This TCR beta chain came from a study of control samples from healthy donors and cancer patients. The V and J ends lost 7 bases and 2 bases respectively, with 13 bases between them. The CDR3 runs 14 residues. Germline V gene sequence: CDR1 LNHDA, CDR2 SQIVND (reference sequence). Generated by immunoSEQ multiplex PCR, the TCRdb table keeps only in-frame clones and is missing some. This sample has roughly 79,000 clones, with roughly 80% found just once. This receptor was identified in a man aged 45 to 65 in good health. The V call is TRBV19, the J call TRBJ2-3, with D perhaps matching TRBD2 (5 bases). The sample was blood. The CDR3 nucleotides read TGTGCCAGTAAAGAGACTACGTACACAGATACGCAGTATTTT. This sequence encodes CASKETTYTDTQYF. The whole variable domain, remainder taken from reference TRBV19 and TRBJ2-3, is DGGITQSPKYLFRKEGQNVTLSCEQNLNHDAMYWYRQDPGQGLRLIYYSQIVNDFQKGDIAEGYSVSREKKESFPLTVTSAQKNPTAFYLCASKETTYTDTQYFGPGTRLTVL.